The next 5 T cell receptor beta chains were all read from a single sample in a study of T cells in Graves' hyperthyroidism and ophthalmopathy. Template material for amplifying TCR beta CDR3 regions consisted of RNA transcripts. First-round RT-PCR targeting the TCR CDR3 was performed with the HTBI primer set. TCRdb recomputed calls from the multiplex PCR reads with MiXCR, one row per CDR3 protein. The sample carries more than 450,000 distinct CDR3 sequences, 20% recorded once. Sequencing was performed on blood. The source of these receptors is a man in his forties with Graves' ophthalmopathy.

V usage is TRBV18 and J usage is TRBJ1-3, with D perhaps TRBD1 (5 bases). This CDR3 comprises 15 residues. Per germline, CDR1 KGHSH and CDR2 LQKENI. Between the trimmed V and J ends, which lost 3 bases and 0 bases, there was a span of 9 bases. Here the CDR3 reads CASSPQQDSGNTIYF. For the CDR3, the DNA is TGTGCCAGCTCACCGCAACAGGACTCTGGAAACACCATATATTTT.

The sample holds a few counts of this clonotype. V usage is TRBV4-1 and J usage is TRBJ2-3, with D tentatively TRBD1 (5 bases). The CDR3 length is 17 residues. V was pared by 0 bases and J by 2 bases, with 15 bases between. CDR1 is MGHRA, CDR2 YSYEKL, per germline. This CDR3 reads CASSQERAQAATDTQYF. The CDR3 DNA follows: TGCGCCAGCAGCCAAGAAAGGGCACAGGCCGCCACAGATACGCAGTATTTT.

This clonotype has a count of ten or more. The chain links TRBV28 to TRBJ2-3; TRBD1 matches 9 bases. Germline CDR1 reads MDHEN; CDR2 reads SYDVKM. Trimming took 6 bases from V and 3 from J; bases not matched to a gene: 7. The CDR3 runs 15 residues. The CDR3 bases are TGTGCCAGCAGCTCACAGGGGGCAGGGACAGATACGCAGTATTTT. Its protein is CASSSQGAGTDTQYF.

This clonotype was seen only a few times. This rearrangement joins TRBV5-1 to TRBJ1-2, with 7 bases lining up with TRBD1. The CDR3 has 13 residues. Trimming took 3 bases from V and 8 from J; bases not matched to a gene: 7. Germline V CDR1 and CDR2: SGHRS, YFSETQ. The CDR3 region has the DNA TGCGCCAGCAGCTCCAGTACAGGGGACGGCTACACCTTC. Its translation: CASSSSTGDGYTF.

J is TRBJ1-5 and V is TRBV24-1, with D uncertain. This CDR3 spans 14 amino acids. Per the germline V gene, CDR1 is KGHDR and CDR2 is SFDVKD. The V end was cut by 7 bases, the J end by 1 base, with 10 bases between. The CDR3 nucleotides are TGTGCCACCAGCTCAGAGGGCAGCAATCAGCCCCAGCATTTT. Its protein is CATSSEGSNQPQHF.